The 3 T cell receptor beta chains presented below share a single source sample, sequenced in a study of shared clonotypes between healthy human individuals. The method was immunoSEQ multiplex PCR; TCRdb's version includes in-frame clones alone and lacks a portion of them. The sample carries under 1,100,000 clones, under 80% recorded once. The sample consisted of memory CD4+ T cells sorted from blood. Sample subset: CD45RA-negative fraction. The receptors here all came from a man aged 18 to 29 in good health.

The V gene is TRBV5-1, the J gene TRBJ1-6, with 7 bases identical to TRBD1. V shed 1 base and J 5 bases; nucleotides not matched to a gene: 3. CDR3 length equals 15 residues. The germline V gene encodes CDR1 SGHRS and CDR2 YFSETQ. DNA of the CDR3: TGCGCCAGCAGCTTGTCGGGACAGAATAATTCACCCCTCCACTTT. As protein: CASSLSGQNNSPLHF.

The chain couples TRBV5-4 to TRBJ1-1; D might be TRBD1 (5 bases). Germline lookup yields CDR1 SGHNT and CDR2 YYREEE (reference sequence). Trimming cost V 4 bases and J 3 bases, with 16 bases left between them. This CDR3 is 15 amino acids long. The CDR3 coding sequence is TGTGCCAGCAGCCTCCAAGACAGAGCTTACACTGAAGCTTTCTTT. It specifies CASSLQDRAYTEAFF.

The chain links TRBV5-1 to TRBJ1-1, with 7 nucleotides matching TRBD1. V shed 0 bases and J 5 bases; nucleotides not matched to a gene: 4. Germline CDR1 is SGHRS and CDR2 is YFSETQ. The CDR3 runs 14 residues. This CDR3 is CASSLGTGFTEAFF. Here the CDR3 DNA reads TGCGCCAGCAGCTTGGGGACAGGATTTACTGAAGCTTTCTTT.